This record covers a single T cell receptor (beta chain). This clonotype was recorded many times. Its antigen target is currently unknown. Base qualities are not recorded, but no much larger clone differs from it by a single base. Read against the paper, the sample's time point label means: patch test 1, 2 weeks after DPC sensitization. The treatment or condition tag for this specimen amounts to: therapeutic diphenylcyclopropenone sensitization with weekly scalp DPC. At each patch-test visit, blood was drawn before the patch test was applied. To be eligible, patients had to be aged 18 to 70, diagnosed with alopecia and judged suitable for DPC therapy, while pregnant patients were excluded. Total RNA was isolated from unfractionated whole blood collected in Tempus Blood RNA tubes. The library was obtained by RACE. TCRdb records NextSeq 500 as the sequencer. During library preparation, unique molecular identifiers were attached to individual cDNA molecules so that TCRs could be counted quantitatively and reproducibly. Both TCR alpha and TCR beta chains were sequenced from each blood RNA sample. Per the source publication's procedure: The median number of TCRs per sample was over 95,000, ranging from about 20,000 to 750,000. The Decombinator software suite was used to annotate the V, J and CDR3 of the TCR reads. For PS versus PT1 abundance plots, all samples were subsampled to the same number of TCRs (28,000). TCRs were defined as expanded if absent before sensitization and observed at least eight times at the 2-week time point. TCRdb took the public reads, trimmed them with fastp at Q25, ran MiXCR for clone calling and kept in-frame beta chains. CDR3 protein sequences are deduplicated, and each keeps its most common genes and DNA. These V and J calls originate from TCRdb's pipeline instead of the authors' own analysis. The sample records under 150,000 distinct CDR3 sequences, roughly an eighth of which are singletons. The ten top clones hold 1.4% of the sample.

The data were obtained in a study of human T cells and chemical hapten exposure (dated by TCRdb to the early 2020s). The study in broad terms: For sensitization, 2% DPC in acetone was applied to a 2 cm by 2 cm area of upper inner arm skin. Throughout the roughly 25-week study period, patients were also given weekly therapeutic DPC doses on the scalp. Patch tests used Finn chambers with 0.01% DPC on the upper back, scored after 6 days by International Contact Dermatitis Research Group standards. Most of the patients in the cohort were female, and the cohort covered alopecia areata with under or over 50% scalp involvement, alopecia totalis and alopecia universalis. The libraries were sequenced as a pool, and the TCR yield per sample differed mostly because of small variations in library volumes within the pool. The study tracked peripheral blood TCR repertoire changes in vivo during primary and secondary sensitization to the hapten diphenylcyclopropenone (DPC) in alopecia patients. Blood samples were taken from patients before sensitization (week 0) and at 2, 6 and about 24 weeks after DPC sensitization. Roughly 30 alopecia patients gave blood for TCR sequencing at one to four time points (pre-sensitization, 2, 6 and 24 weeks). Overall results and qualifications from the work: Because every patient had alopecia, a presumed autoimmune disease, the patients' immune response might differ from that of healthy individuals. A positive correlation was found between the number of PT1 expanded TCRs and patch test score, with significance reached at thresholds 8, 16 and 32 but not 4. Expanded TCRs formed significantly more large CDR3 similarity clusters than pre-sensitization or healthy control sets, consistent with antigen-driven responses. DPC sensitization did not change how many TCRs were above 1 in 1000 frequency, and no evidence was found of alterations in global repertoire structure. After repeated subsampling, changes were observed in the strength of the expansion versus patch-test correlation and in the threshold at which the correlation became significant.

Taken from the germline V gene, the CDR1 and CDR2 loops are MNHEY and SVGAGI. The germline ends are 14 bases apart after V is trimmed by 8 bases and J by 4 bases. CDR3 length: 14 amino acids, cysteine to phenylalanine. Left in the record is the CDR3 DNA by itself, 42 bases read in frame from the first base. Sequencing used whole blood, obtained in connection with sensitization to the hapten diphenylcyclopropenone (DPC). The sequence joins TRBV6-5 to TRBJ2-2, with TRBD2 as a weak D call on 6 bases. This clonotype originated in a woman aged 45-65 years with alopecia areata. Some clones in this sample may be carry-over from other donors' samples. The CDR3 loop reads CASRFLGGTGELFF. The DNA sequence is as follows: TGTGCCAGCCGATTCTTGGGAGGCACCGGGGAGCTGTTTTTT.